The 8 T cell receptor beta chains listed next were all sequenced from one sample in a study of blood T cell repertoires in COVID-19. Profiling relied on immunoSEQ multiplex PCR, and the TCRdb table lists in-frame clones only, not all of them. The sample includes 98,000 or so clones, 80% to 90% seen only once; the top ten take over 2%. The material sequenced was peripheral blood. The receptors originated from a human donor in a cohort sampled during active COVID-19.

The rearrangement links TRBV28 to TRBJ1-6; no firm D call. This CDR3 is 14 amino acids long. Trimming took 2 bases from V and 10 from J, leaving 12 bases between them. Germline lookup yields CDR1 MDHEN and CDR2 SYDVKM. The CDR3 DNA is TGTGCCAGCAGTTTAGGGCAGTCTCACTCACCCCTCCACTTT. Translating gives CASSLGQSHSPLHF.

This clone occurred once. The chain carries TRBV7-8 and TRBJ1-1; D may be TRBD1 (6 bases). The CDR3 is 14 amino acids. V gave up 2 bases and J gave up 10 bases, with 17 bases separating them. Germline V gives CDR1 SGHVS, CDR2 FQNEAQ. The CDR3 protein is CASSLRGGPSVAFF. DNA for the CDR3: TGTGCCAGCAGCTTAAGGGGGGGGCCTTCGGTAGCTTTCTTT.

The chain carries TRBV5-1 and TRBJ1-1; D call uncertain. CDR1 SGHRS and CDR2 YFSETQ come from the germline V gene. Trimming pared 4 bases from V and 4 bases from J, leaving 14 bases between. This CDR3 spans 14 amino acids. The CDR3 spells CASSALGALTEAFF. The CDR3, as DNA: TGCGCCAGCAGCGCGTTAGGAGCCCTCACTGAAGCTTTCTTT.

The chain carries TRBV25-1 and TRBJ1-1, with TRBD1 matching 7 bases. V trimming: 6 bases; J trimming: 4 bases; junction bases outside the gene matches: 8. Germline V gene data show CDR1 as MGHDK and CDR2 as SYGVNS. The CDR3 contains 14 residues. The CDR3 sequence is CASSPTGIFTEAFF. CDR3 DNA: TGTGCCAGCAGCCCGACAGGGATTTTCACTGAAGCTTTCTTT.

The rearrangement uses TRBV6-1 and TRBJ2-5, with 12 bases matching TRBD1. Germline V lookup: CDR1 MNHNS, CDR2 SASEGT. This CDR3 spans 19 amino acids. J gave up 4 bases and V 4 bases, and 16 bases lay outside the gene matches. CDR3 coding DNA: TGTGCCAGCAGTGGTGGGACAGGGGGCAATAATTTTCGGGGAGAGACCCAGTACTTC. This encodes CASSGGTGGNNFRGETQYF.

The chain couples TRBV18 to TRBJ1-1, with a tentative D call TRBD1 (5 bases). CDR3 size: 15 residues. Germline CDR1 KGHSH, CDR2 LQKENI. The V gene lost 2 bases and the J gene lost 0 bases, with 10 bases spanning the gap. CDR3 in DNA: TGTGCCAGCTCACCAGACGTGGGGCTGAACACTGAAGCTTTCTTT. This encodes CASSPDVGLNTEAFF.

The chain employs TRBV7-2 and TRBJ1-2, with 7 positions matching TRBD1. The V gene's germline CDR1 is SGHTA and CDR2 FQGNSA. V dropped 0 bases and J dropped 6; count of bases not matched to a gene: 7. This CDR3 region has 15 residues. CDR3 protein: CASSLARGDRDGYTF. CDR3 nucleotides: TGTGCCAGCAGCTTAGCCCGGGGTGACAGGGATGGCTACACCTTC.

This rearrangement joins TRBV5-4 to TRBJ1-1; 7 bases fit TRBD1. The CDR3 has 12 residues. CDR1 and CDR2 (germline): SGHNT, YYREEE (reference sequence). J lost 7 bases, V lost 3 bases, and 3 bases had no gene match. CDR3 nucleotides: TGTGCCAGCAGCTGGGGACAGATTGAAGCTTTCTTT. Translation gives CASSWGQIEAFF.